The 30 T cell receptor beta chains below come from one sample, sequenced in a study of Ad26.COV2.S vaccination and SARS-CoV-2 variants. Assay: immunoSEQ multiplex PCR; the TCRdb copy retains only in-frame clones and omits some. This sample has about 350,000 clones, with about nine tenths found just once. Treatment indicated: roughly 18 received Ad26.COV2.S at low or high dose, single or two shots; roughly 5 received placebo; per-sample allocation not given. Sampling happened 63 days after the first vaccine or placebo injection. The input for sequencing was peripheral blood, taken in a trial of Ad26.COV2.S vaccine versus placebo. These receptor sequences come from a person between 18 and 60 years old who received the Ad26.COV2.S COVID-19 vaccine or a placebo.

This clone showed up just once. The V gene is TRBV6-6, the J gene TRBJ2-1, with a possible D match to TRBD1 (5 bases). Germline loops: CDR1 MNHNY, CDR2 SVGAGI (reference sequence). The CDR3 covers 13 residues. The V gene lost 3 bases and the J gene lost 7 bases, with 10 bases spanning the gap. CDR3 nucleotide sequence: TGTGCCAGCAGTTATGGGGCCCGAAATGAGCAGTTCTTC. Its protein is CASSYGARNEQFF.

The chain couples TRBV28 to TRBJ1-6; 8 bases are a match to TRBD1. Germline-derived CDR1 and CDR2 are MDHEN and SYDVKM. J gave up 7 bases and V 4 bases, and 6 bases lay outside the gene matches. This CDR3 is built from 15 residues. The DNA for the CDR3 is TGTGCCAGCAGTTCGCCAGGACAGGGAAATTCACCCCTCCACTTT. It yields the protein CASSSPGQGNSPLHF.

The V gene is TRBV30, the J gene TRBJ1-6, with D unresolved. Trimming left V 0 bases short and J 6 bases short, with 9 bases between. The germline V gene encodes CDR1 GTSNPN and CDR2 SVGIG (reference sequence). The CDR3 has 14 amino acids. CDR3 residues: CAWSVRGSNSPLHF. The CDR3 DNA reads TGTGCCTGGAGTGTACGTGGGTCTAATTCACCCCTCCACTTT.

This clone showed up just a few times. The V and J genes are TRBV3-1 (or the pseudogene TRBV3-2) and TRBJ2-1, with 14 nucleotides matching TRBD2. The CDR3 totals 16 residues. Germline V gene sequence: CDR1 LGHDT, CDR2 YNNKEL (reference sequence). The V and J ends lost 6 bases and 3 bases, in that order; junction bases with no gene match: 4. CDR3 loop: CASSYGTSGSYNEQFF. The CDR3 coding sequence is TGTGCCAGCAGTTACGGGACTAGCGGGAGCTACAATGAGCAGTTCTTC.

The V and J genes are TRBV4-2 and TRBJ2-7; the D call may be TRBD1 or TRBD2 (6 bases each). The length of the CDR3 is 15 residues. V was pared by 0 bases and J by 1 base, with 10 bases between. Germline V lookup: CDR1 LGHNA, CDR2 YNFKEQ. The DNA of the CDR3 is TGTGCCAGCAGCCAAGAGGGGGGCAGTTCCTACGAGCAGTACTTC. It codes for CASSQEGGSSYEQYF.

The chain carries TRBV3-1 (or the pseudogene TRBV3-2) and TRBJ2-7; 7 bases map to TRBD2. The trim removed 4 bases at V and 1 base at J, leaving 4 bases unmatched. The CDR3 covers 14 residues. Germline V gene lookup returns CDR1 LGHDT and CDR2 YNNKEL (reference sequence). DNA for the CDR3: TGTGCCAGCAGCCCCCAAGCGGGGTCCTACGAGCAGTACTTC. Translating gives CASSPQAGSYEQYF.

This rearrangement joins TRBV5-1 to TRBJ1-2; D unclear. Germline-derived CDR1 and CDR2 are SGHRS and YFSETQ. The V and J ends lost 5 bases and 3 bases respectively, with 11 bases between them. The CDR3 length is 13 residues. The CDR3 sequence is CASRSRRDYGYTF. For the CDR3, the DNA is TGCGCCAGCAGGTCCAGGAGAGACTATGGCTACACCTTC.

The genes are TRBV5-1 and TRBJ2-1, with TRBD2 identical over 8 bases. Germline V gene sequence: CDR1 SGHRS, CDR2 YFSETQ. The CDR3 extends over 15 amino acids. Losses at the gene ends were 7 bases for V and 0 bases for J; bases not matched to a gene: 6. CDR3 amino acids: CASRPTSVSYNEQFF. CDR3 coding DNA: TGCGCCAGCCGCCCGACTAGCGTCTCCTACAATGAGCAGTTCTTC.

CDR3 loop: CASSHPLDRAPPNIQYF. The DNA for the CDR3 is TGTGCCAGCAGCCATCCGCTGGACAGGGCCCCCCCAAACATTCAGTACTTC. V usage is TRBV6-2 or TRBV6-3 and J usage is TRBJ2-4; 8 bases fit TRBD1. V was clipped by 6 bases and J by 6 bases; unmatched bases: 16. The CDR3 covers 17 residues. Germline CDR1 MNHEY, CDR2 SVGEGT.

CDR3 amino acids: CASFVKGLNTQYF. The CDR3 nucleotides are TGTGCCAGCTTCGTCAAGGGCTTAAATACGCAGTATTTT. J is TRBJ2-3 and V is TRBV5-6; D call uncertain. V lost 7 bases to trimming and J lost 7 bases, with 16 bases between them. Germline V gene sequence: CDR1 SGHDT, CDR2 YYEEEE. The CDR3 covers 13 residues.

This chain connects TRBV5-1 to TRBJ2-3; D ambiguous. The CDR3 has 13 amino acids. In germline, CDR1 is SGHRS, CDR2 YFSETQ. V was trimmed by 4 bases and J by 1 base, leaving 7 bases between them. CDR3 amino acids: CASSNQGTDTQYF. The CDR3 DNA sequence: TGCGCCAGCAGCAACCAGGGCACAGATACGCAGTATTTT.

This chain connects TRBV6-2 or TRBV6-3 to TRBJ1-5; 8 bases line up with TRBD1. The CDR3 has 15 amino acids. V shed 2 bases and J 6 bases; nucleotides not matched to a gene: 6. Looked up from germline, CDR1 is MNHEY and CDR2 is SVGEGT. CDR3 DNA sequence: TGTGCCAGCAGTTACGGGACAGGAGCGGGTCAGCCCCAGCATTTT. This encodes CASSYGTGAGQPQHF.

J is TRBJ2-2 and V is TRBV6-2 or TRBV6-3, with D perhaps TRBD1 or TRBD2 (8 bases each). Germline V gene data show CDR1 as MNHEY and CDR2 as SVGEGT. Trimming removed 4 bases at V and 3 bases at J, with 24 bases between. The CDR3 runs 19 residues. The DNA of the CDR3 is TGTGCCAGCAGTTCAGGGACAGGCTTAGCGGGAAGGGACACCGGGGAGCTGTTTTTT. As protein: CASSSGTGLAGRDTGELFF.

The chain uses TRBV19 and TRBJ1-1; 7 bases are a match to TRBD1. V shed 3 bases and J 10 bases; nucleotides not matched to a gene: 5. The CDR3 length is 12 residues. CDR1 and CDR2 from the germline V gene are LNHDA and SQIVND (reference sequence). DNA for the CDR3: TGTGCCAGTAGTATCGTACAGGGGACAGCTTTCTTT. It encodes CASSIVQGTAFF.

V gene TRBV29-1 combines with J gene TRBJ2-2, with a tentative D call TRBD1 (5 bases). CDR3 length: 13 residues. The germline V gene has CDR1 SQVTM and CDR2 ANQGSEA. V gave up 2 bases and J gave up 8 bases, with 12 bases separating them. CDR3 in amino acids: CSVERQFRGELFF. CDR3 coding DNA: TGCAGCGTTGAAAGACAGTTTAGAGGGGAGCTGTTTTTT.

V and J are TRBV6-5 and TRBJ1-1; possibly TRBD1 for D (6 bases). V lost 6 bases and J 7 bases, leaving 15 bases between the germline ends. This CDR3 is 13 amino acids long. Germline V gives CDR1 MNHEY, CDR2 SVGAGI. CDR3 sequence (DNA): TGTGCCAGCAGGCGGGCCTGGACAGATGAAGCTTTCTTT. Translating gives CASRRAWTDEAFF.

The J gene is TRBJ1-2, the V gene TRBV7-2; 8 positions agree with TRBD1. Per germline, CDR1 SGHTA and CDR2 FQGNSA. This CDR3 contains 16 residues. The junction had 7 bases not matched to a gene; V was cut back by 1 base and J by 3 bases. The CDR3 DNA reads as TGTGCCAGCAGCTTAGGTGCAGGGGGCGCGGACTATGGCTACACCTTC. This encodes CASSLGAGGADYGYTF.

The CDR3 loop is CASSLVAGDNTGELFF. Here the CDR3 DNA reads TGTGCCAGCAGCTTAGTAGCGGGGGATAACACCGGGGAGCTGTTTTTT. The chain uses TRBV7-7 and TRBJ2-2; 9 bases match TRBD2. This CDR3 is built from 16 residues. Germline lookup yields CDR1 SSHAT and CDR2 FNYEAQ (reference sequence). V trimming: 1 base; J trimming: 2 bases; junction bases outside the gene matches: 2.

The chain uses TRBV10-3 and TRBJ2-2; tentatively, D is TRBD2 (5 bases). CDR1 is ENHRY and CDR2 is SYGVKD in the germline V gene. V lost 3 bases, J lost 2 bases, and 13 bases lay in between. This CDR3 contains 16 residues. This chain's CDR3 is CAISDHGRGNTGELFF. For the CDR3, the DNA is TGTGCCATCAGTGACCATGGACGGGGTAACACCGGGGAGCTGTTTTTT.

The rearrangement links TRBV7-6 to TRBJ2-3; D remains ambiguous. Trimming stripped 4 bases from V and 2 bases from J, with 1 base between. Germline V lookup: CDR1 SGHVS, CDR2 FNYEAQ. The CDR3 length is 11 residues. The CDR3 sequence is CASSSTDTQYF. CDR3 coding DNA: TGTGCCAGCAGCTCCACAGATACGCAGTATTTT.

The gene calls are TRBV7-2 and TRBJ1-4; D is perhaps TRBD1 (5 bases). Germline V lookup: CDR1 SGHTA, CDR2 FQGNSA. The CDR3 runs to 16 residues. Deletions cut 5 bases from V and 7 bases from J, with 20 bases between. CDR3 DNA sequence: TGTGCCAGCAGCACAACGGGCAGGGCATGGCGTGAAAAACTGTTTTTT. Protein sequence: CASSTTGRAWREKLFF.

This clone has a single count. The chain links TRBV9 to TRBJ1-1; D call uncertain. Germline V CDR1 and CDR2: SGDLS, YYNGEE. The V and J ends lost 4 bases and 1 base respectively, with 8 bases between them. There are 13 residues in the CDR3. In nucleotides, the CDR3 is TGTGCCAGCAGCCAGACATCGAACACTGAAGCTTTCTTT. This translates into CASSQTSNTEAFF.

CDR3 loop: CASSLGSQPQHF. CDR3 bases: TGTGCCAGCAGCTTAGGGAGTCAGCCCCAGCATTTT. The V gene is TRBV7-9, the J gene TRBJ1-5; D remains ambiguous. This CDR3 comprises 12 residues. V lost 1 base to trimming and J lost 6 bases, with 4 bases between them. Per germline, CDR1 SEHNR and CDR2 FQNEAQ (reference sequence). The full variable domain, with the rest looked up from reference TRBV7-9 and TRBJ1-5, is DTGVSQNPRHKITKRGQNVTFRCDPISEHNRLYWYRQTLGQGPEFLTYFQNEAQLEKSRLLSDRFSAERPKGSFSTLEIQRTEQGDSAMYLCASSLGSQPQHFGDGTRLSIL.

The V and J genes are TRBV28 and TRBJ2-1, with 8 bases identical to TRBD1. Germline V gene sequence: CDR1 MDHEN, CDR2 SYDVKM. This CDR3 is 17 amino acids long. The CDR3 loop reads CAIAGGSEYSSYNEQFF. CDR3 nucleotides: TGTGCGATAGCAGGGGGCTCCGAGTATAGCTCCTACAATGAGCAGTTCTTC.

The chain links TRBV6-5 to TRBJ2-7; D unclear. V lost 5 bases and J lost 4, with 12 bases in between. Germline V gene lookup returns CDR1 MNHEY and CDR2 SVGAGI. The length of the CDR3 is 13 residues. For the CDR3, the DNA is TGTGCCAGCAGTCGAGGCCCCTGGTACGAGCAGTACTTC. It translates to CASSRGPWYEQYF.

The chain uses TRBV5-1 and TRBJ1-3, with D perhaps matching TRBD1 (5 bases). V lost 4 bases, J lost 0 bases, and 11 bases lay in between. Per the germline V gene, CDR1 is SGHRS and CDR2 is YFSETQ. The CDR3 is made up of 15 amino acids. The CDR3 coding sequence is TGCGCCAGCAGCGCGGGGACGGTCTCTGGAAACACCATATATTTT. It encodes CASSAGTVSGNTIYF.

This chain joins TRBV7-8 and TRBJ1-3; 9 bases are shared with TRBD1. From germline, CDR1 is SGHVS and CDR2 FQNEAQ. The CDR3 has 16 amino acids. After removal of 1 base from V and 2 bases from J, the junction contained 3 bases not matched to a gene. In DNA, the CDR3 is TGTGCCAGCAGCTTAGAAGGGACAGGGACTGGAAACACCATATATTTT. It specifies CASSLEGTGTGNTIYF.

The chain joins TRBV5-5 to TRBJ1-1, with no clear D. This CDR3 has 13 amino acids. Germline CDR1 is SGHKS and CDR2 is YYEKEE (reference sequence). The V end lost 4 bases, the J end lost 4 bases, and 11 bases lay between the germline ends. Here the CDR3 DNA reads TGTGCCAGCAGCCCCACCACGAGCACTGAAGCTTTCTTT. It codes for CASSPTTSTEAFF.

The V gene is TRBV5-1, the J gene TRBJ2-7; 10 bases match TRBD1. Germline V gene sequence: CDR1 SGHRS, CDR2 YFSETQ. The CDR3 has 14 amino acids. V lost 2 bases, J lost 6 bases, and 5 bases stayed unmatched. The CDR3: CASSFGQGVSEQYF. CDR3 DNA: TGCGCCAGCAGCTTCGGACAGGGGGTCAGCGAGCAGTACTTC.

V and J are TRBV30 and TRBJ1-2, with D possibly TRBD1 on 5 matching bases. Per the germline V gene, CDR1 is GTSNPN and CDR2 is SVGIG (reference sequence). The CDR3 runs 15 residues. V dropped 5 bases and J dropped 4 bases, with 20 bases sitting between them. The CDR3 spells CAWSDEGLSSYGYTF. The CDR3 DNA reads TGTGCCTGGTCCGATGAGGGACTATCTTCCTATGGCTACACCTTC.